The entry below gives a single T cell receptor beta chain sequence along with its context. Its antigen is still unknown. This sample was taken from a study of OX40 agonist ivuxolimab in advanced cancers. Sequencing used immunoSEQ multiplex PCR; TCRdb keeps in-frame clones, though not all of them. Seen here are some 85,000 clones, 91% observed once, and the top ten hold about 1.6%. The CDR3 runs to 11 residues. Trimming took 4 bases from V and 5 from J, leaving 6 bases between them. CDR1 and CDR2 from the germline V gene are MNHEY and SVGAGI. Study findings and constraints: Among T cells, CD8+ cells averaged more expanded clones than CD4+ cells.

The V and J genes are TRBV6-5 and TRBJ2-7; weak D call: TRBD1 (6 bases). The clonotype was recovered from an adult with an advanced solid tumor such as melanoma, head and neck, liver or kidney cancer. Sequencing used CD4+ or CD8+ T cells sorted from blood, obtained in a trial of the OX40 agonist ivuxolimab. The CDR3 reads CASSSGDEQYF. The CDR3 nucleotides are TGTGCCAGCAGTTCAGGGGACGAGCAGTACTTC.